Sequencing of this TCR beta chain was carried out in a study of long-term antiretroviral therapy in people with HIV. Per the germline V gene, CDR1 is GTSNPN and CDR2 is SVGIG (reference sequence). V was cut by 3 bases and J by 5 bases, with 10 bases left in between. The length of the CDR3 is 12 residues. The authors ran the immunoSEQ assay, v3.0, at survey level. Sequencing efforts were directed toward about 40,000-50,000 T-cell genomes per sample. Clones were read by immunoSEQ multiplex PCR, and TCRdb kept only the in-frame ones, dropping some. The sample includes about 32,000 clones, 70% to 90% of them seen just once. Concerning this clone: Its antigen is still unknown.

Overall study results and limits: When set beside controls, HIV repertoires had CDR3 length ranges that were narrower.

The sequence was obtained from a man aged 18 to 29 with HIV. The sequenced sample was unsorted PBMCs, obtained 2.2 years after starting antiretroviral therapy. This rearrangement joins TRBV30 to TRBJ2-5; D possibly uses TRBD1 or TRBD2 (5 bases each). In DNA, the CDR3 is TGTGCCTGGAGAGGTGGGGGTGAGACCCAGTACTTC. Amino acids: CAWRGGGETQYF.